The 20 T cell receptor beta chains reported below all come from one sample, sequenced in a study of cytomegalovirus exposure and HLA in healthy donors. Sequencing used immunoSEQ multiplex PCR; TCRdb keeps in-frame clones, though not all of them. Among approximately 300,000 clones listed, roughly 85% were seen once. The specimen was PBMCs. The receptor set was obtained from a woman aged 18-35 years in good health and CMV-seronegative.

The chain joins TRBV5-1 to TRBJ2-3; D may be TRBD2 (6 bases). The length of the CDR3 is 14 residues. With 4 bases removed from V and 2 bases from J, the gap between germline ends came to 11 bases. CDR1 is SGHRS and CDR2 is YFSETQ in the germline V gene. The CDR3 loop reads CASSLGRDTDTQYF. The CDR3 bases are TGCGCCAGCAGCCTAGGGCGGGACACAGATACGCAGTATTTT.

This rearrangement joins TRBV20-1 to TRBJ1-1; no clear D. Trimming took off 3 bases at V and 14 bases at J, with 16 bases between the two ends. From germline, CDR1 is DFQATT and CDR2 SNEGSKA (reference sequence). The CDR3 covers 11 residues. The DNA of the CDR3 is TGCAGTGCTAGTTTGTCCTTGAGGGTATTCTTT. It encodes CSASLSLRVFF.

This chain joins TRBV5-8 and TRBJ1-5; the D is unclear. The CDR3 consists of 11 residues. CDR1 is SGHTS, CDR2 YDEGEE, per germline. V was cut by 4 bases and J by 4 bases, with 3 bases left in between. This CDR3 is CASSINQPQHF. In nucleotides, the CDR3 is TGTGCCAGCAGCATAAATCAGCCCCAGCATTTT.

This clone was observed a handful of times. Distinct nucleotide sequences in the sample also encode this CDR3. The CDR3, as DNA: TGTGCCAGCAGTCCGGGACTAGCGGGCTACGAGCAGTACTTC. Translation gives CASSPGLAGYEQYF. The V call is TRBV27, the J call TRBJ2-7; the match to TRBD2 covers 12 bases. CDR1 and CDR2 from the germline V gene are MNHEY and SMNVEV (reference sequence). With 5 bases clipped from V and 3 bases from J, the junction kept 2 bases outside the gene matches. The CDR3 has 14 residues.

This sequence joins TRBV6-5 and TRBJ1-2; no definite D call. V dropped 4 bases and J dropped 11 bases, with 14 bases sitting between them. CDR1 is MNHEY, CDR2 SVGAGI, per germline. The CDR3 has 12 residues. CDR3 sequence reads: CASSSPTYRYTF. The CDR3 nucleotides read TGTGCCAGCAGTTCGCCCACCTATCGGTACACCTTC.

The sample holds one count of this clone. This sequence joins TRBV9 and TRBJ2-1; tentative D call: TRBD2 (6 bases). CDR1 SGDLS and CDR2 YYNGEE come from the germline V gene. CDR3 size: 13 residues. Trimming stripped 4 bases from V and 4 bases from J, with 9 bases between. The CDR3 reads CASSLGTYNEQFF. The CDR3, as DNA: TGTGCCAGCAGCCTGGGGACTTACAATGAGCAGTTCTTC.

The J gene is TRBJ1-1, the V gene TRBV2; 7 bases fit TRBD1. The CDR3 runs to 15 residues. The junction had 8 bases not matched to a gene; V was cut back by 2 bases and J by 5 bases. Germline V lookup: CDR1 SNHLY, CDR2 FYNNEI. The DNA for the CDR3 is TGTGCCAGCAGTGAAAGGGCCTCCAGGGGGACTGAAGCTTTCTTT. This translates into CASSERASRGTEAFF.

The V and J genes are TRBV2 and TRBJ2-3; D ambiguous. The V end lost 1 base, the J end lost 2 bases, and 10 bases lay between the germline ends. CDR3 length equals 15 residues. CDR1 is SNHLY, CDR2 FYNNEI, per germline. The CDR3 spells CASSEGPKLTDTQYF. Written as DNA, the CDR3 is TGTGCCAGCAGTGAAGGCCCTAAACTCACAGATACGCAGTATTTT.

V and J are TRBV10-3 and TRBJ1-4; possibly TRBD1 for D (5 bases). The V gene's germline CDR1 is ENHRY and CDR2 SYGVKD. The CDR3 has 16 residues. The V and J ends lost 10 bases and 3 bases respectively, with 21 bases between them. CDR3 DNA: TGTGCCAACTACCCGCTGTGGGGCCATTCTAATGAAAAACTGTTTTTT. Protein sequence: CANYPLWGHSNEKLFF.

This chain uses TRBV15 with TRBJ1-2; D unclear. This CDR3 is built from 13 residues. V gave up 1 base and J gave up 5 bases, with 8 bases separating them. In germline, CDR1 is LNHNV, CDR2 YYDKDF (reference sequence). CDR3 residues: CATSRVADYGYTF. CDR3 DNA: TGTGCCACCAGCAGAGTGGCGGATTATGGCTACACCTTC.

The rearrangement uses TRBV28 and TRBJ1-5; unclear D gene. Germline CDR1 MDHEN, CDR2 SYDVKM. This CDR3 comprises 13 residues. The ends were cut back, 7 bases at V and 2 bases at J, with 9 bases in the middle. The chain's CDR3 is CASTYSRNQPQHF. CDR3 bases: TGTGCCAGCACCTATTCTCGCAATCAGCCCCAGCATTTT. The entire variable domain, with the rest obtained from reference TRBV28 and TRBJ1-5, is as follows: DVKVTQSSRYLVKRTGEKVFLECVQDMDHENMFWYRQDPGLGLRLIYFSYDVKMKEKGDIPEGYSVSREKKERFSLILESASTNQTSMYLCASTYSRNQPQHFGDGTRLSIL.

The chain is built from TRBV29-1 and TRBJ1-4; D is undetermined. V lost 4 bases and J lost 2, with 20 bases in between. Looked up from germline, CDR1 is SQVTM and CDR2 is ANQGSEA. The CDR3 is made up of 17 amino acids. The CDR3 nucleotides read TGCAGCGTTGTGTCGCGGTTCTTCGTTTGCACTAATGAAAAACTGTTTTTT. The encoded protein is CSVVSRFFVCTNEKLFF.

The genes are TRBV18 and TRBJ2-1, with TRBD1 matching over 8 bases. CDR3 size: 16 residues. Per the germline V gene, CDR1 is KGHSH and CDR2 is LQKENI. J gave up 6 bases and V 1 base, and 8 bases lay outside the gene matches. CDR3 coding DNA: TGTGCCAGCTCACCACGAACCGGGACAGGCCCCAATGAGCAGTTCTTC. This sequence encodes CASSPRTGTGPNEQFF.

The chain is built from TRBV5-1 and TRBJ2-1, with a weak D call TRBD1 (6 bases). Per the germline V gene, CDR1 is SGHRS and CDR2 is YFSETQ. The length of the CDR3 is 14 residues. Between the trimmed V and J ends, which lost 6 bases and 5 bases, there was a span of 15 bases. CDR3: CASTLGTHNNEQFF. Written as DNA, the CDR3 is TGCGCCAGCACCCTCGGGACACACAACAATGAGCAGTTCTTC.

This CDR3 is CASSERTGGAYGYTF. The CDR3 bases are TGTGCCAGCAGCGAAAGGACAGGGGGGGCCTATGGCTACACCTTC. The rearrangement joins TRBV9 to TRBJ1-2; 10 bases match TRBD1. The CDR3 runs 15 residues. Per the germline V gene, CDR1 is SGDLS and CDR2 is YYNGEE. V lost 3 bases to trimming and J lost 4 bases; unmatched junction nucleotides: 6.

The rearrangement links TRBV6-6 to TRBJ2-7; no clear D. The germline V and J ends were trimmed by 4 bases and 3 bases, with 16 bases remaining between them. The germline V gene has CDR1 MNHNY and CDR2 SVGAGI (reference sequence). The CDR3 sequence is 15 residues long. The CDR3 is CASSSLSAQYYEQYF. The DNA of the CDR3 is TGTGCCAGCAGTTCGCTAAGCGCTCAGTACTACGAGCAGTACTTC.

The chain employs TRBV21-1 and TRBJ1-2; the DNA was not used to check the table's D call, TRBD1. TRBV21-1 is reported as a pseudogene. The CDR3 loop spans 14 amino acids. In nucleotides, the CDR3 is TGTGCCATCTTGGGACAGGATCGTAACTATGGCTACACCTTC. It yields the protein CAILGQDRNYGYTF.

The CDR3 loop is CASSQAPQREGNEQFF. Here the CDR3 DNA reads TGTGCCAGCAGCCAAGCCCCTCAGCGGGAAGGCAATGAGCAGTTCTTC. V gene TRBV4-2 combines with J gene TRBJ2-1; 7 bases line up with TRBD2. There are 16 residues in the CDR3. CDR1 LGHNA and CDR2 YNFKEQ come from the germline V gene. The ends lost 1 base at V and 6 bases at J; junction bases unmatched: 9.

This clone occurred a few times. The chain employs TRBV29-1 and TRBJ1-1; D remains unclear. The CDR3 length is 11 residues. Germline CDR1 is SQVTM and CDR2 is ANQGSEA. V lost 3 bases to trimming and J lost 11 bases, with 13 bases between them. In DNA form, the CDR3 reads TGCAGCGTTGATACCGCTCCGGTGGCTTTCTTT. It translates to CSVDTAPVAFF.

This sequence joins TRBV2 and TRBJ2-3, with 8 bases fitting TRBD1. The V segment lost 7 bases and the J segment 3 bases; nucleotides outside the gene matches: 12. The germline V gene encodes CDR1 SNHLY and CDR2 FYNNEI. CDR3 length: 16 residues. CDR3 protein: CASTVFGQGETDTQYF. CDR3 sequence (DNA): TGTGCCAGCACCGTTTTCGGACAGGGTGAGACAGATACGCAGTATTTT.